This entry lists 23 T cell receptor beta chains sequenced from one sample in a study of T cell responses to AZD1222 COVID-19 vaccine. TCRdb's table, derived via immunoSEQ multiplex PCR, lists solely in-frame clones and lacks some. The sample includes some 120,000 clones, around 87% of them seen just once. The specimen was peripheral blood, collected on day 0 of AZD1222 vaccination. Every receptor here comes from an adult in good health.

V gene TRBV3-1 (or the pseudogene TRBV3-2) combines with J gene TRBJ1-2; unclear D gene. The CDR3 consists of 12 residues. Germline V gene sequence: CDR1 LGHDT, CDR2 YNNKEL (reference sequence). The V end was cut by 1 base, the J end by 3 bases, with 3 bases between. The CDR3, as DNA: TGTGCCAGCAGCCAAGCCGACTATGGCTACACCTTC. Encoded protein: CASSQADYGYTF.

CDR3 nucleotide sequence: TGCGCCAGCAGCCAAGCATGGAACACTGAAGCTTTCTTT. Its protein is CASSQAWNTEAFF. The V and J genes are TRBV4-1 and TRBJ1-1; no clear D gene. V lost 1 base to trimming and J lost 1 base, with 4 bases between them. The CDR3 is 13 residues long. Germline CDR1 MGHRA, CDR2 YSYEKL.

The V and J genes are TRBV6-1 and TRBJ2-7; 9 positions agree with TRBD2. Trimming cost V 2 bases and J 2 bases; bases outside gene matches: 10. The CDR3 covers 17 residues. From germline, CDR1 is MNHNS and CDR2 SASEGT. CDR3 in DNA: TGTGCCAGCAGTGAATATCCCTTAGCGGGGGACACCTACGAGCAGTACTTC. Translation: CASSEYPLAGDTYEQYF.

The chain uses TRBV7-9 and TRBJ2-7; weak D call: TRBD2 (5 bases). The germline V and J ends were trimmed by 3 bases and 1 base, with 7 bases remaining between them. The CDR3 totals 13 residues. Germline loops: CDR1 SEHNR, CDR2 FQNEAQ (reference sequence). The CDR3 loop reads CASSFSGSYEQYF. The DNA of the CDR3 is TGTGCCAGCAGCTTCTCGGGGTCCTACGAGCAGTACTTC.

The chain combines TRBV2 with TRBJ1-1; 7 bases fit TRBD1. Germline V gene sequence: CDR1 SNHLY, CDR2 FYNNEI. The CDR3 runs 13 residues. V was clipped by 5 bases and J by 4 bases; unmatched bases: 4. This chain's CDR3 is CASSIAGGTEAFF. The DNA of the CDR3 is TGTGCCAGCAGTATTGCAGGGGGCACTGAAGCTTTCTTT.

This chain joins TRBV5-6 and TRBJ2-7; D is uncertain. The germline gives CDR1 SGHDT, CDR2 YYEEEE. V was clipped by 3 bases and J by 2 bases, with 12 bases between them. This CDR3 has 14 amino acids. This CDR3 is CASSYWTRAYEQYF. The DNA for the CDR3 is TGTGCCAGCAGCTACTGGACCCGGGCCTACGAGCAGTACTTC.

This chain uses TRBV6-5 with TRBJ2-5; TRBD2 might be the D (5 bases). V lost 0 bases and J 4 bases, leaving 9 bases between the germline ends. Germline assignment: CDR1 MNHEY and CDR2 SVGAGI. There are 14 residues in the CDR3. CDR3 region: CASSYSASRETQYF. In DNA form, the CDR3 reads TGTGCCAGCAGTTACTCGGCTAGCAGAGAGACCCAGTACTTC.

V and J are TRBV19 and TRBJ2-7, with 8 bases lining up with TRBD1. V was clipped by 6 bases and J by 3 bases; unmatched bases: 10. Looked up from germline, CDR1 is LNHDA and CDR2 is SQIVND (reference sequence). The CDR3 runs 15 residues. The CDR3 sequence is CASRFQGAGVYEQYF. Written as DNA, the CDR3 is TGTGCCAGTAGATTCCAGGGGGCTGGGGTCTACGAGCAGTACTTC.

The chain joins TRBV4-2 to TRBJ2-6; no reliable D call. The CDR3 length is 18 residues. Germline CDR1 LGHNA, CDR2 YNFKEQ. V gave up 3 bases and J gave up 0 bases, with 15 bases separating them. CDR3 in DNA: TGTGCCAGCAGCCACCCCGGCGGAGTGGTCTCTGGGGCCAACGTCCTGACTTTC. Translating gives CASSHPGGVVSGANVLTF.

The V call is TRBV6-2 or TRBV6-3, the J call TRBJ2-7; a weak D match, TRBD1 (6 bases). Trimming took 4 bases from V and 0 from J, leaving 13 bases between them. The CDR3 is 15 amino acids. Germline V gene lookup returns CDR1 MNHEY and CDR2 SVGEGT. The DNA of the CDR3 is TGTGCCAGCAGTTGGGGCAGGGGACCCTCCTACGAGCAGTACTTC. This translates into CASSWGRGPSYEQYF.

The chain joins TRBV7-2 to TRBJ1-4; a possible D gene is TRBD1 (6 bases). Trimming cost V 1 base and J 8 bases, with 14 bases left between them. Germline V lookup: CDR1 SGHTA, CDR2 FQGNSA. The CDR3 has 15 residues. The CDR3 sequence is CASSLVPTGREKLFF. CDR3 bases: TGTGCCAGCAGCTTAGTCCCGACAGGAAGGGAAAAACTGTTTTTT.

About this clone itself: One junction end disagrees with the germline gene, perhaps due to a read error. The rearrangement joins TRBV2 to TRBJ1-2; a weak D match, TRBD1 (5 bases). The CDR3 extends over 13 amino acids. Per the germline V gene, CDR1 is SNHLY and CDR2 is FYNNEI. The CDR3 sequence is CASSRGAGGRAAF. DNA for the CDR3: TGTGCCAGCAGTCGAGGGGCAGGCGGAAGGGCGGCCTTC.

This clone was counted once. The rearrangement links TRBV19 to TRBJ2-2; weak D call: TRBD2 (6 bases). Germline lookup yields CDR1 LNHDA and CDR2 SQIVND (reference sequence). V shed 7 bases and J shed 6 bases, with 12 bases lying between them. The CDR3 sequence is 13 residues long. The CDR3 sequence: CASTPAGPGELFF. DNA of the CDR3: TGTGCCAGTACCCCCGCGGGGCCCGGGGAGCTGTTTTTT.

The rearrangement links TRBV5-4 to TRBJ2-5, with 8 bases lining up with TRBD2. V shed 0 bases and J 4 bases; nucleotides not matched to a gene: 2. CDR1 is SGHNT, CDR2 YYREEE, per germline (reference sequence). CDR3 size: 14 residues. This CDR3 reads CASSLAGGPETQYF. The CDR3 DNA reads TGTGCCAGCAGCTTGGCGGGGGGGCCAGAGACCCAGTACTTC.

The rearrangement joins TRBV6-6 to TRBJ1-3; the D gene is possibly TRBD1 (6 bases). Per germline, CDR1 MNHNY and CDR2 SVGAGI (reference sequence). Trimming shortened V by 6 bases and J by 2 bases, and 17 bases separated the two germline ends. This CDR3 is built from 16 residues. The CDR3 nucleotides read TGTGCCAGCAGCTCCCCCAACAGGGAGGCTGGAAACACCATATATTTT. Protein sequence: CASSSPNREAGNTIYF.

The rearrangement links TRBV7-6 to TRBJ1-1; D is perhaps TRBD1 (5 bases). Trimming shortened V by 4 bases and J by 1 base, and 13 bases separated the two germline ends. The CDR3 length is 15 residues. The germline CDR1 and CDR2 sequences are SGHVS and FNYEAQ. CDR3 nucleotides: TGTGCCAGCAGCTCGCTGGGGGGTCGGAACACTGAAGCTTTCTTT. It is translated as CASSSLGGRNTEAFF.

This sequence joins TRBV4-1 and TRBJ1-1; D is perhaps TRBD1 (6 bases). Germline V gene sequence: CDR1 MGHRA, CDR2 YSYEKL. This CDR3 region has 15 residues. Trimming removed 5 bases at V and 0 bases at J, with 13 bases between. The CDR3 DNA reads TGCGCCAGCAGCACCCGACAGGTGATGAACACTGAAGCTTTCTTT. Translating it yields CASSTRQVMNTEAFF.

This clone occurred a few times. The chain joins TRBV11-3 to TRBJ1-1, with D perhaps TRBD1 (6 bases). V was clipped by 4 bases and J by 8 bases, with 14 bases between them. Germline CDR1 reads SGHNT; CDR2 reads YENEEA. CDR3 length equals 13 residues. DNA of the CDR3: TGTGCCAGCAGCTCACGGGGGCAGAGCGAAGCTTTCTTT. Amino acids: CASSSRGQSEAFF.

The rearrangement links TRBV5-5 to TRBJ1-2, with TRBD1 matching 8 bases. The CDR3 has 14 residues. V lost 5 bases to trimming and J lost 4 bases; unmatched junction nucleotides: 7. Per the germline V gene, CDR1 is SGHKS and CDR2 is YYEKEE (reference sequence). The CDR3 region has the DNA TGTGCCAGCAGGACAGGGGAAGGCGGCTATGGCTACACCTTC. Translating gives CASRTGEGGYGYTF.

CDR3 region: CASRKVAGKARYF. In DNA form, the CDR3 reads TGTGCCAGCAGAAAAGTGGCGGGGAAGGCCAGGTATTTT. The V call is TRBV7-9, the J call TRBJ2-3; a weak D match, TRBD2 (6 bases). The CDR3 is made up of 13 amino acids. From germline, CDR1 is SEHNR and CDR2 FQNEAQ (reference sequence). V lost 6 bases and J 14 bases, leaving 21 bases between the germline ends.

The chain joins TRBV9 to TRBJ1-2; D is undetermined. Trimming took off 3 bases at V and 2 bases at J, with 8 bases between the two ends. This CDR3 spans 13 amino acids. Germline assignment: CDR1 SGDLS and CDR2 YYNGEE. CDR3 in DNA: TGTGCCAGCAGCGCCGTCCCGAACTATGGCTACACCTTC. Residues: CASSAVPNYGYTF.

The gene calls are TRBV3-1 (or the pseudogene TRBV3-2) and TRBJ2-1, with D tentatively TRBD1 or TRBD2 (6 bases each). From germline, CDR1 is LGHDT and CDR2 YNNKEL (reference sequence). V was pared by 2 bases and J by 7 bases, with 18 bases between. The CDR3 loop spans 16 amino acids. The CDR3 here is CASSQPMWGAENEQFF. Here the CDR3 DNA reads TGTGCCAGCAGCCAACCTATGTGGGGGGCCGAAAATGAGCAGTTCTTC.

V and J are TRBV7-2 and TRBJ2-5; 12 positions agree with TRBD1. The V gene end was trimmed by 5 bases and the J gene end by 7 bases; junction bases not matched to a gene: 8. Germline CDR1 and CDR2: SGHTA and FQGNSA. This CDR3 is built from 15 residues. CDR3: CASSEDGTGGRTQYF. The CDR3 DNA follows: TGTGCCAGCAGCGAAGACGGGACAGGGGGCCGGACCCAGTACTTC.